This entry features one TCR beta chain sequence. Its antigen remains unidentified. This entry comes from a study of CXCR3-negative and CXCR3-positive naive CD8 T cells (dated by TCRdb to the late 2010s). Concerning the study at large: In total, about 135 million TRB reads were obtained, or roughly 1.5 +/- 0.3 million reads per library. The diversity and physicochemical repertoire analyses included eleven to twelve donors pooled from two independent experiments. TRBV-TRBJ cluster analysis included naive subsets from roughly 5 donors and memory cells from 3 donors. Beyond this particular receptor, the publication reports: CXCR3 expression partially decreased after cryopreservation, so most assays used freshly isolated PBMCs. Repertoire diversity was comparably high in both naive subsets but much lower in memory CD8+ T cells. Compared with CXCR3-negative naive cells, CXCR3-positive naive cells had TRB CDR3s with higher hydrophobicity (lower Kidera factor 4), lower energy, and higher strength and volume indices. Because surface CD5, which is linked to self-reactivity in mice, was comparable between the naive subsets, TCR interaction strength was also inferred from TRB CDR3 physicochemical properties. Similar TRBV-TRBJ usage was shown by naive CXCR3-negative and CXCR3-positive cells from the same donor, whereas distinct patterns were shown by memory cells.

For each CD8+ T cell subset, flow sorting was done in triplicate, and around 300,000 cells per subset went directly into RLT lysis buffer. To keep memory contaminants out, a stringent definition of naive CD8+ T cells was applied: CD45RO-CCR7+CD27+CD95-. Using standard density gradient centrifugation, peripheral blood mononuclear cells were isolated from buffy coats. A FACSAria III was used to flow-sort naive CD8+ T cells into CXCR3-negative and CXCR3-positive populations. Total RNA was extracted from sorted cells using an RNeasy Mini Kit. According to the germline V gene, CDR1 reads MGHDK and CDR2 reads SYGVNS. Including the terminal cysteine and phenylalanine, the CDR3 comprises 18 residues. There is no recorded DNA. This sample was sequenced with a NextSeq 550. The Human TCR Profiling Kit (MiLaboratory) was used to prepare UMI-labeled 5' RACE TRB cDNA libraries. The full amount of extracted RNA was used for cDNA synthesis, and the full amount of resulting cDNA was used for PCR amplification. Libraries were prepared in parallel using an identical number of PCR cycles. As for how the authors treated the data: With a requirement of at least two reads per UMI, MIGEC and MiXCR extracted about 50,000 +/- 10,000 unique UMI-labeled TRB cDNA molecules per library. Each library averaged around 40,000 +/- 10,000 functional in-frame TRB CDR3 nucleotide clonotypes without stop codons. After downsampling to 5000 UMI-labeled TRB molecules per sample, diversity metrics such as normalized Shannon-Wiener and Chao1 were calculated in VDJtools. VDJtools computed clonotype-size-weighted physicochemical properties of the central five CDR3 residues: interaction energy, strength, volume and Kidera factor 4. The reads went through TCRdb reprocessing, and each CDR3 protein sequence gets one entry with no DNA. The V and J calls and clone size come from TCRdb's table, not from the authors' own analysis. For this sample, the table gives 90,000 to 100,000 distinct CDR3 sequences. In total, the top ten clones hold over 1.5% of the sample.

Sequenced material: naive CXCR3- CD8+ T cells from blood. Explained via the paper, the cell subset or site label denotes: CD45RO-CCR7+CD27+CD95- naive CD8+ T cells lacking CXCR3 (TNR3-). The chain joins TRBV25-1 to TRBJ2-3; lacking DNA, the TRBD2 call made by TCRdb goes unchecked. The sequence was collected from a human donor in good health. Some clones in this sample may be carry-over from other donors' samples. The CDR3 loop reads CASLDTSGVSPSTDTQYF.